Described below is a single TCR beta chain sequence and its context. Its antigen is unidentified. This sample stems from a study of CD8 T cells in ankylosing spondylitis. Study-level points and caveats: Some motif variants had been reported before (in reactive arthritis synovial fluid and blood). Ankylosing spondylitis blood appeared to be characterized by a TCR beta motif of roughly eight highly homologous variants.

Deletions cut 2 bases from V and 5 bases from J, with 12 bases between. CDR1 and CDR2 from the germline V gene are MNHEY and SVGEGT. This CDR3 comprises 14 residues. Quantitative barcoded 5'-RACE was used to prepare TCR beta libraries. Each CDR3 protein gets one entry after TCRdb re-called the 5' RACE reads with MiXCR. The sample holds around 490,000 distinct CDR3 sequences, about 5.2% seen once. The sample comprised blood, either unsorted or a sorted T cell fraction (not recorded which). The TCR comes from a male donor with ankylosing spondylitis. The chain couples TRBV6-2 or TRBV6-3 to TRBJ1-2; D ambiguous. The CDR3 nucleotides are TGTGCCAGCAGTTACCCGCTGGACGGGTATGGCTACACCTTC. Translation: CASSYPLDGYGYTF.